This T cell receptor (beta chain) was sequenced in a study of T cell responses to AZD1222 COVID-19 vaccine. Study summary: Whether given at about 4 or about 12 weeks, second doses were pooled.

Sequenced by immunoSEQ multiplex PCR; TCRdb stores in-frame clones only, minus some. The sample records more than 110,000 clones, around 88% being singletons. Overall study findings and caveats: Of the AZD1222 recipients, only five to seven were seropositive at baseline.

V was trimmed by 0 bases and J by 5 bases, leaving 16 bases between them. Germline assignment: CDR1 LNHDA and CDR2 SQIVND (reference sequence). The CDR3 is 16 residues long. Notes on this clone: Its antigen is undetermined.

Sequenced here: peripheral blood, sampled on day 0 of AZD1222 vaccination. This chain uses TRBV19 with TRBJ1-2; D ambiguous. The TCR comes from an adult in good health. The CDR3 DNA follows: TGTGCCAGTAGTATAGATCTATCGCCCCCGTATTATGGCTACACCTTC. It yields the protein CASSIDLSPPYYGYTF.